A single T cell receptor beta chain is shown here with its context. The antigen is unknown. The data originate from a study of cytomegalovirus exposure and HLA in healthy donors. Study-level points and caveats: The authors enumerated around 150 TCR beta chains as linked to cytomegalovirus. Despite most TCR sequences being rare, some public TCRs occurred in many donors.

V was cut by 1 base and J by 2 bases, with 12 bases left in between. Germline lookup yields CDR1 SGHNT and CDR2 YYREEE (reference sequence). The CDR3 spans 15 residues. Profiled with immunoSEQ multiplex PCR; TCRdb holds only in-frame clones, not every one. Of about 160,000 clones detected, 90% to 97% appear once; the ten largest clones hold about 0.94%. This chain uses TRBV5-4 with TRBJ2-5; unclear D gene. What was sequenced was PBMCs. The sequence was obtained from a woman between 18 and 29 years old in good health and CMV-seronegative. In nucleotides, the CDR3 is TGTGCCAGCAGCTTGATCCTATCCTCTCAAGAGACCCAGTACTTC. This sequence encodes CASSLILSSQETQYF.